The clone carrying this T cell receptor (beta chain) was seen ten or more times. Its antigen is as yet unknown. The junction does not match germline at one end; this may be a read error. 5'RACE with constant-segment primers yielded barcoded, UMI-tagged TCR alpha and TCR beta cDNA libraries. TCRdb fed the 5' RACE reads into MiXCR, producing one record per CDR3 protein. Among a few hundred thousand distinct CDR3 sequences listed, over 15% were seen once. This sample is part of a study of T-cell memory formation after mild COVID-19. About the research overall: For the most part, TCR clusters were specific to one donor.

Study-level results: Clones shrinking from day 15 to 85 showed even CD4/CD8 mixes; later expanders tilted CD4+. CM and EM subsets held most contracting CD4+ clones; EMRA held CD8+ ones.

The sequenced sample was PBMCs or a T cell subset sorted from them (not recorded which). This TCR came from a young man who had mild COVID-19 (a few samples of this study predate the infection). Cell type and time point are not known.

The CDR3 protein is CASSSDSRSF. CDR3 DNA sequence: TGTGCCAGCTCCTCGGACAGCAGAAGCTTC. This chain connects TRBV6-6 to TRBJ1-2, with a possible D match to TRBD1 (6 bases). The CDR3 has 10 amino acids. Germline V gives CDR1 MNHNY, CDR2 SVGAGI (reference sequence).